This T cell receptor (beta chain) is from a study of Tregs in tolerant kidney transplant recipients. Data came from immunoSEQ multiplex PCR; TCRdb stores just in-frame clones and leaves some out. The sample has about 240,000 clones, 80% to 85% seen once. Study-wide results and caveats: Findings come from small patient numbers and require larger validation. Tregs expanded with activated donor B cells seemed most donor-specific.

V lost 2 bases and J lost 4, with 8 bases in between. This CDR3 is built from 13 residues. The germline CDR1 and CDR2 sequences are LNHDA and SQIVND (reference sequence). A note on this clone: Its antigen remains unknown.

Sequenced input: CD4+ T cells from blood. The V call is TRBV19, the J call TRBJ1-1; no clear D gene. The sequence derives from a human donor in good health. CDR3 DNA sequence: TGTGCCAGTAGTATAAATCAAGTCACTGAAGCTTTCTTT. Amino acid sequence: CASSINQVTEAFF.